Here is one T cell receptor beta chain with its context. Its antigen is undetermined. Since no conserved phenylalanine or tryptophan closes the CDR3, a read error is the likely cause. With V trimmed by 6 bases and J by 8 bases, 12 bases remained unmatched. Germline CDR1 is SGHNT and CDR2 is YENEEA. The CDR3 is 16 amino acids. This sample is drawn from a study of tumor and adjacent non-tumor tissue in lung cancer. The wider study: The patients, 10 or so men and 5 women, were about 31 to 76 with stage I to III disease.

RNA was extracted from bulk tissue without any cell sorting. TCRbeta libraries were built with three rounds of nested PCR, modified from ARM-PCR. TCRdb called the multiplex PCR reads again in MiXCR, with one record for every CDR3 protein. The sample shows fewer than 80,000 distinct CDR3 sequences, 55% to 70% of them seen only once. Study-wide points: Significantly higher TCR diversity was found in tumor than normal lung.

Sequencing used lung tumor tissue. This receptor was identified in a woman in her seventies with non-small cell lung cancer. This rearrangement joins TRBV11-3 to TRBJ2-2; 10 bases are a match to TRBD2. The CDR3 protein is CASSYLAGVGTGELFY. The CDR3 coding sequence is TGTGCCAGCAGTTATCTAGCGGGAGTCGGGACGGGGGAGCTGTTTTAT.